One sample yielded the 22 T cell receptor beta chains listed below, sequenced in a study of CD8 T cells in Susac syndrome. The authors reverse transcribed roughly 0.5 to 1 ug RNA with random hexamers. MiXCR, applied by TCRdb to the immunoSEQ multiplex PCR reads, yields one record per CDR3 protein. Altogether 150,000 to 200,000 distinct CDR3 sequences are present, 94% being singletons, with the ten largest covering 0.095% to 0.13%. What was sequenced was CD4+ T cells from PBMCs. The source of these receptors is a human donor with Susac syndrome.

This chain uses TRBV7-3 with TRBJ1-2, with 9 bases that match TRBD1. V lost 3 bases and J lost 10; bases outside the gene matches: 9. Germline loops: CDR1 SGHTA, CDR2 FQGTGA. CDR3 length: 14 residues. CDR3 nucleotide sequence: TGTGCCAGCAGCTTGGGACAGGGAGAGGGGATCTACACCTTC. It is translated as CASSLGQGEGIYTF.

The chain carries TRBV29-1 and TRBJ2-3; D not resolved. Between the trimmed V and J ends, which lost 3 bases and 3 bases, there was a span of 13 bases. From germline, CDR1 is SQVTM and CDR2 ANQGSEA. The CDR3 loop spans 14 amino acids. Here the CDR3 DNA reads TGCAGCGTTGATTGGGGTATGGGAACAGATACGCAGTATTTT. It yields the protein CSVDWGMGTDTQYF.

DNA of the CDR3: TGTGCCAGCAGCCATGGGACAGGGGGCGGCGGCACTGAAGCTTTCTTT. Amino acids: CASSHGTGGGGTEAFF. The genes are TRBV14 and TRBJ1-1; 12 bases line up with TRBD1. CDR1 and CDR2 (germline): SGHDN, FVKESK. With 3 bases clipped from V and 4 bases from J, the junction kept 6 bases outside the gene matches. This CDR3 contains 16 residues.

The J gene is TRBJ2-7, the V gene TRBV20-1; 7 bases map to TRBD1. The V and J ends lost 5 bases and 0 bases, in that order; junction bases with no gene match: 7. The V gene's germline CDR1 is DFQATT and CDR2 SNEGSKA (reference sequence). The CDR3 runs 14 residues. CDR3 loop: CSALGQARSYEQYF. The CDR3 DNA reads as TGCAGTGCTTTAGGACAGGCTCGCTCCTACGAGCAGTACTTC.

This clonotype occurred once. Written as DNA, the CDR3 is TGTGCCAGCAGCTTAGCCCAGACAGGCACTCATGGCTACACCTTC. Translating gives CASSLAQTGTHGYTF. The chain joins TRBV7-2 to TRBJ1-2, with D possibly TRBD1 on 6 matching bases. Trimming cost V 0 bases and J 6 bases, with 14 bases left between them. Germline CDR1 is SGHTA and CDR2 is FQGNSA. The CDR3 is made up of 15 amino acids.

V is TRBV6-6 and J is TRBJ2-7; D unresolved. Trimming removed 2 bases from V and 9 bases from J, with 14 bases in between. Per the germline V gene, CDR1 is MNHNY and CDR2 is SVGAGI (reference sequence). The CDR3 consists of 13 residues. DNA of the CDR3: TGTGCCAGCAGTTACCCCCCTTCCCCTGTGCAGTACTTC. It translates to CASSYPPSPVQYF.

The chain joins TRBV29-1 to TRBJ2-7, with D possibly TRBD1 on 5 matching bases. V lost 7 bases, J lost 6 bases, and 13 bases lay in between. The CDR3 contains 11 residues. Germline V gene lookup returns CDR1 SQVTM and CDR2 ANQGSEA. The CDR3 region is CSAHQGREQYF. For the CDR3, the DNA is TGCAGCGCCCACCAGGGCCGCGAGCAGTACTTC.

The rearrangement links TRBV6-5 to TRBJ1-2, with a weak D call TRBD1 (5 bases). This CDR3 has 15 amino acids. The V end was cut by 2 bases, the J end by 2 bases, with 12 bases between. The germline gives CDR1 MNHEY, CDR2 SVGAGI. The CDR3 coding sequence is TGTGCCAGCAGTTACCGACGGGACCGGAACTATGGCTACACCTTC. This translates into CASSYRRDRNYGYTF.

The CDR3 sequence is CASSQGAGKYEQYF. CDR3 coding DNA: TGTGCCAGCAGCCAAGGGGCAGGGAAATACGAGCAGTACTTC. This chain uses TRBV4-2 with TRBJ2-7, with D possibly matching TRBD1 (5 bases). The germline V gene has CDR1 LGHNA and CDR2 YNFKEQ. This CDR3 region has 14 residues. Trimming shortened V by 1 base and J by 4 bases, and 11 bases separated the two germline ends.

The rearrangement links TRBV11-2 to TRBJ1-2, with 7 bases fitting TRBD1. The J segment lost 14 bases and the V segment lost 7 bases, leaving 13 bases of the junction unmatched. The CDR3 is made up of 12 amino acids. In germline, CDR1 is SGHAT, CDR2 FQNNGV. The CDR3, as DNA: TGTGCCAGCACCCTGACAGGGTTCCTTTGGACCTTC. Translated: CASTLTGFLWTF.

This chain links TRBV9 with TRBJ2-3; 7 bases line up with TRBD1. The CDR3 loop spans 14 amino acids. The germline V gene has CDR1 SGDLS and CDR2 YYNGEE. V trimming: 6 bases; J trimming: 1 base; junction bases outside the gene matches: 5. The CDR3 loop is CASTRDSRTDTQYF. In DNA, the CDR3 is TGTGCCAGCACCCGGGACAGTCGCACAGATACGCAGTATTTT.

V gene TRBV29-1 combines with J gene TRBJ2-7; the match to TRBD1 covers 9 bases. This CDR3 is 17 amino acids long. The V segment lost 0 bases and the J segment 3 bases; nucleotides outside the gene matches: 12. CDR1 is SQVTM, CDR2 ANQGSEA, per germline. The CDR3 nucleotides read TGCAGCGTTGAAGAAAACCAGGGGGGACAGGGTTACTACGAGCAGTACTTC. Its translation: CSVEENQGGQGYYEQYF.

V gene TRBV29-1 combines with J gene TRBJ1-1; D not resolved. The length of the CDR3 is 12 residues. The germline V gene encodes CDR1 SQVTM and CDR2 ANQGSEA. Trimming cost V 6 bases and J 1 base, with 9 bases left between them. The CDR3 sequence is CSVADGNTEAFF. The CDR3 coding sequence is TGCAGCGTCGCCGACGGGAACACTGAAGCTTTCTTT.

The chain links TRBV2 to TRBJ2-3, with a tentative D call TRBD1 (6 bases). Germline values: CDR1 SNHLY, CDR2 FYNNEI. Trimming stripped 4 bases from V and 0 bases from J, with 20 bases between. The CDR3 is made up of 18 amino acids. The chain's CDR3 is CASSVGPNRDLSTDTQYF. Here the CDR3 DNA reads TGTGCCAGCAGTGTAGGCCCGAACAGGGACCTTAGCACAGATACGCAGTATTTT. The full variable domain, in which reference TRBV2 and TRBJ2-3 provide the parts outside the CDR3, is EPEVTQTPSHQVTQMGQEVILRCVPISNHLYFYWYRQILGQKVEFLVSFYNNEISEKSEIFDDQFSVERPDGSNFTLKIRSTKLEDSAMYFCASSVGPNRDLSTDTQYFGPGTRLTVL.

The chain has TRBV7-8 and TRBJ2-1; D uncertain. The length of the CDR3 is 15 residues. V lost 1 base, J lost 5 bases, and 12 bases lay in between. Germline V gives CDR1 SGHVS, CDR2 FQNEAQ. The CDR3 region has the DNA TGTGCCAGCAGCTTAGGCCGGGCGCCCGACAATGAGCAGTTCTTC. Its protein product is CASSLGRAPDNEQFF.

The rearrangement joins TRBV19 to TRBJ1-1; D not resolved. The CDR3 extends over 14 amino acids. V was shortened by 3 bases and J by 4 bases, with 12 bases between the two germline ends. Germline values: CDR1 LNHDA, CDR2 SQIVND (reference sequence). Here the CDR3 reads CASSIWASGTEAFF. The DNA of the CDR3 is TGTGCCAGTAGTATTTGGGCAAGCGGCACTGAAGCTTTCTTT.

This chain uses TRBV3-1 with TRBJ1-5; 8 nucleotides align to TRBD1. This CDR3 is 18 amino acids long. Germline CDR1 is LGHDT and CDR2 is YNNKEL (reference sequence). V was pared by 5 bases and J by 2 bases, with 14 bases of the junction left unmatched. The CDR3 sequence is CASSSGQGIGEGNQPQHF. CDR3 coding DNA: TGTGCCAGCAGCTCCGGACAGGGAATTGGAGAGGGCAATCAGCCCCAGCATTTT. The complete variable domain, with remaining parts taken from reference TRBV3-1 and TRBJ1-5, reads DTAVSQTPKYLVTQMGNDKSIKCEQNLGHDTMYWYKQDSKKFLKIMFSYNNKELIINETVPNRFSPKSPDKAHLNLHINSLELGDSAVYFCASSSGQGIGEGNQPQHFGDGTRLSIL.

This clonotype was recorded only once. The CDR3 loop is CASSVGRGVSNQPQHF. CDR3 nucleotides: TGTGCCAGCAGTGTTGGACGCGGTGTTAGCAATCAGCCCCAGCATTTT. The chain recombines TRBV6-1 with TRBJ1-5, with D unclear. Per germline, CDR1 MNHNS and CDR2 SASEGT. The CDR3 is made up of 16 amino acids. Deletions cut 4 bases from V and 0 bases from J, with 13 bases between.

CDR3 residues: CASSEDAGVYF. CDR3 DNA: TGCGCCAGCAGTGAGGATGCCGGGGTGTACTTC. The chain recombines TRBV10-2 with TRBJ2-7; a possible D gene is TRBD2 (5 bases). Trimming took 2 bases from V and 12 from J, leaving 11 bases between them. Per the germline V gene, CDR1 is WSHSY and CDR2 is SAAADI. This CDR3 contains 11 residues.

V usage is TRBV7-2 and J usage is TRBJ1-4, with a possible D match to TRBD1 (6 bases). The CDR3 runs 15 residues. V gave up 8 bases and J gave up 6 bases, with 19 bases separating them. The germline CDR1 and CDR2 sequences are SGHTA and FQGNSA. The CDR3 spells CASRDTGTPYEKLFF. CDR3 bases: TGTGCCAGCCGGGACACCGGGACCCCATATGAAAAACTGTTTTTT.

The chain has TRBV25-1 and TRBJ1-2; 8 positions match TRBD1. This CDR3 is built from 16 residues. The J segment lost 0 bases and the V segment lost 4 bases, leaving 7 bases of the junction unmatched. Germline V gives CDR1 MGHDK, CDR2 SYGVNS. The CDR3 protein is CASSAPGQGSNYGYTF. The CDR3 coding sequence is TGTGCCAGCAGTGCCCCAGGACAGGGATCTAACTATGGCTACACCTTC.

The chain is built from TRBV30 and TRBJ1-4, with a possible D match to TRBD1 (6 bases). The CDR3 is 14 residues long. V lost 1 base and J 8 bases, leaving 14 bases between the germline ends. CDR1 and CDR2 (germline): GTSNPN, SVGIG (reference sequence). For the CDR3, the DNA is TGTGCCTGGAGTGCCGGGACACCCAGCGAAAAACTGTTTTTT. Translation: CAWSAGTPSEKLFF.